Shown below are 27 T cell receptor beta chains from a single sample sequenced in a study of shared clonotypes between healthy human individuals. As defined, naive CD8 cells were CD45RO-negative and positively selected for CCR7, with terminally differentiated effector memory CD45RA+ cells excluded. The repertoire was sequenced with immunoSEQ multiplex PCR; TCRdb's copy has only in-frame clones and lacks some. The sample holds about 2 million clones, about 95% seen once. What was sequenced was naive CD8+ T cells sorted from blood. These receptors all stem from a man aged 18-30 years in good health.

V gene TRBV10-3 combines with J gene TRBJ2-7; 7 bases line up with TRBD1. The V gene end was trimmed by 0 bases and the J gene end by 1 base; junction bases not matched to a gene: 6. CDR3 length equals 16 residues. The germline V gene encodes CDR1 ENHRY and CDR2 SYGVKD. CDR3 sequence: CAISESTGTESYEQYF. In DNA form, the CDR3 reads TGTGCCATCAGTGAGTCGACCGGGACAGAGTCCTACGAGCAGTACTTC.

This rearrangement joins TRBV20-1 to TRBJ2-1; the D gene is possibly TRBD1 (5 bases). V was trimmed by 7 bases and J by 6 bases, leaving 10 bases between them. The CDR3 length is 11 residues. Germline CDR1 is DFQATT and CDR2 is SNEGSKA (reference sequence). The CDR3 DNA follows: TGCAGTGGTCAGGGCGGCAATGAGCAGTTCTTC. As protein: CSGQGGNEQFF.

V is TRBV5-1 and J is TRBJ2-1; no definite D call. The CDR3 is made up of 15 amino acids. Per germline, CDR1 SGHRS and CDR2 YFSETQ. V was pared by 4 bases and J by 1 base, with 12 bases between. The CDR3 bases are TGCGCCAGCAGCCTGTCAACGCCGTCCTACAATGAGCAGTTCTTC. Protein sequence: CASSLSTPSYNEQFF.

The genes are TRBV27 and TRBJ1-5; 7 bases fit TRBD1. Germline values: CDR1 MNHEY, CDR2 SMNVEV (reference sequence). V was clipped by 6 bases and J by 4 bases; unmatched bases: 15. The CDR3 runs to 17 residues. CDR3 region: CASSPGQIPGRNQPQHF. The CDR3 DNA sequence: TGTGCCAGCAGCCCGGGACAGATCCCCGGACGGAATCAGCCCCAGCATTTT.

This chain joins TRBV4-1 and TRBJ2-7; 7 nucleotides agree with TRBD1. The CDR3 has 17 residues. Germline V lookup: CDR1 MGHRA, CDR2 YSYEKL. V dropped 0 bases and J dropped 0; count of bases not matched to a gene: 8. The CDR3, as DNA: TGCGCCAGCAGCCAAGATCGTGACAGGGCGATCTCCTACGAGCAGTACTTC. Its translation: CASSQDRDRAISYEQYF.

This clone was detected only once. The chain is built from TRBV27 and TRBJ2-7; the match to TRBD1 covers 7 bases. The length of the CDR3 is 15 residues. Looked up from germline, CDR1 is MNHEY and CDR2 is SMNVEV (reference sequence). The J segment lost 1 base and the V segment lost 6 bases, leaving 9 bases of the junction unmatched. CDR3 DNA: TGTGCCAGCAGCCCTGGGACAGACGTGTCCTACGAGCAGTACTTC. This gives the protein CASSPGTDVSYEQYF.

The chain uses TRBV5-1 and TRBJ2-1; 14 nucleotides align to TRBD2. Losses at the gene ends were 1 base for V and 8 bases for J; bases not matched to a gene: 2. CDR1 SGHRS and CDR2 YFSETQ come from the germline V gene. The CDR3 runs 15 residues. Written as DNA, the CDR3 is TGCGCCAGCAGCTTGATGGGACTAGCGGGGGATGAGCAGTTCTTC. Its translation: CASSLMGLAGDEQFF.

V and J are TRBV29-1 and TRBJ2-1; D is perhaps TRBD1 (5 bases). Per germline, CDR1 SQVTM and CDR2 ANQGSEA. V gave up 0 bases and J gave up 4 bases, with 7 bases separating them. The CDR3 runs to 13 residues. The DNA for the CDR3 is TGCAGCGTTGAAGATACAGGTTACAATGAGCAGTTCTTC. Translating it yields CSVEDTGYNEQFF.

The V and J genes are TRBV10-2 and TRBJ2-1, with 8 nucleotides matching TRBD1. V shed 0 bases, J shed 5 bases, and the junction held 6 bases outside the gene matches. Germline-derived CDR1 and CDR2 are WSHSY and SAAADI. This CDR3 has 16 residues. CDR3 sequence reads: CASSESVGTGDNEQFF. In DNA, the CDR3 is TGCGCCAGCAGTGAGTCAGTCGGGACAGGCGACAATGAGCAGTTCTTC.

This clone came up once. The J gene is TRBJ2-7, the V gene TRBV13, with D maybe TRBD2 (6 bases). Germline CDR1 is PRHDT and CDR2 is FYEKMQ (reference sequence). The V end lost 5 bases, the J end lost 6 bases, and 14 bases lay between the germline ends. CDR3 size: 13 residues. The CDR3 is CASSHLSGGEQYF. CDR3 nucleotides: TGTGCCAGCAGCCATTTGTCCGGGGGCGAGCAGTACTTC. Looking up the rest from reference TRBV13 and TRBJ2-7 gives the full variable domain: AAGVIQSPRHLIKEKRETATLKCYPIPRHDTVYWYQQGPGQDPQFLISFYEKMQSDKGSIPDRFSAQQFSDYHSELNMSSLELGDSALYFCASSHLSGGEQYFGPGTRLTVT.

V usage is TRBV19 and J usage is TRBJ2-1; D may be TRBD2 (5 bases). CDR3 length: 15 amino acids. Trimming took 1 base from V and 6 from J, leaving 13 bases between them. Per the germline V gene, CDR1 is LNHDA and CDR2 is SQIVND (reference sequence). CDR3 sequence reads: CASSIGSSLGNEQFF. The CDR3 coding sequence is TGTGCCAGTAGTATAGGGTCTAGCTTGGGCAATGAGCAGTTCTTC.

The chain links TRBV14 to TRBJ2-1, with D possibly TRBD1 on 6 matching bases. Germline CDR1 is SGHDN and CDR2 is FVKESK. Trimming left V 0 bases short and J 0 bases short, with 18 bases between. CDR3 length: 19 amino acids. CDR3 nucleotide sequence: TGTGCCAGCAGCCAAGATTGGAGGACACGGGACACCTCCTACAATGAGCAGTTCTTC. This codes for CASSQDWRTRDTSYNEQFF.

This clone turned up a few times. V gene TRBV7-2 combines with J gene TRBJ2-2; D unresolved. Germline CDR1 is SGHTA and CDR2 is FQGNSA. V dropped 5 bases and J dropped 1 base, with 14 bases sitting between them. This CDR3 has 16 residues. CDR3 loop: CASSPEARLNTGELFF. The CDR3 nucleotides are TGTGCCAGCAGCCCAGAGGCTAGATTGAACACCGGGGAGCTGTTTTTT.

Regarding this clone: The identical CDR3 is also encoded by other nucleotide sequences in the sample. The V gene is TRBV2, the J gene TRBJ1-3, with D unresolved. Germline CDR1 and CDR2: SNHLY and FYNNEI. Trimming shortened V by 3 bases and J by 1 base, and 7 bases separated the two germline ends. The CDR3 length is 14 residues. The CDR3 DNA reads TGTGCCAGCAGTGATGGTCTGTCTGGAAACACCATATATTTT. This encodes CASSDGLSGNTIYF.

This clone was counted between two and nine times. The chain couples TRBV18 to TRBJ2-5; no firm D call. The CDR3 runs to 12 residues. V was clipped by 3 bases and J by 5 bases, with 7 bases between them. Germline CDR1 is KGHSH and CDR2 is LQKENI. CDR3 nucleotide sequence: TGTGCCAGCTCACCGTCTTTGGAGACCCAGTACTTC. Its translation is CASSPSLETQYF. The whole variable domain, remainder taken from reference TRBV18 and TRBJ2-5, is NAGVMQNPRHLVRRRGQEARLRCSPMKGHSHVYWYRQLPEEGLKFMVYLQKENIIDESGMPKERFSAEFPKEGPSILRIQQVVRGDSAAYFCASSPSLETQYFGPGTRLLVL.

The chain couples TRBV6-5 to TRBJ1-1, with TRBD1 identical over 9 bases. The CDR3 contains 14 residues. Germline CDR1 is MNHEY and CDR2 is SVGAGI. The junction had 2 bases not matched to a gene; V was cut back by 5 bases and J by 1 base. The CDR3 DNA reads TGTGCCAGCAGTCCACAGGGGGCGAACACTGAAGCTTTCTTT. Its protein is CASSPQGANTEAFF.

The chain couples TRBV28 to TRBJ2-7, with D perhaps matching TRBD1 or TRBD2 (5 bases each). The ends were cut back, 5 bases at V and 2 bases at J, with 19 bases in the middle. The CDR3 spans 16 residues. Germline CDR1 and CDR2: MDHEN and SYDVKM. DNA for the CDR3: TGTGCCAGCAGTCCCCAACCCGGCGAGGGACCCTACGAGCAGTACTTC. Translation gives CASSPQPGEGPYEQYF.

The CDR3 DNA reads TGTGCCAGCAGCTATCAGGGGACCACCTCCTATAATTCACCCCTCCACTTT. Translated, it gives CASSYQGTTSYNSPLHF. The chain recombines TRBV7-8 with TRBJ1-6, with a tentative D call TRBD1 (6 bases). The length of the CDR3 is 17 residues. V was trimmed by 4 bases and J by 0 bases, leaving 13 bases between them. Germline V gives CDR1 SGHVS, CDR2 FQNEAQ. Full variable domain (missing parts from reference TRBV7-8 and TRBJ1-6): GAGVSQSPRYKVAKRGQDVALRCDPISGHVSLFWYQQALGQGPEFLTYFQNEAQLDKSGLPSDRFFAERPEGSVSTLKIQRTQQEDSAVYLCASSYQGTTSYNSPLHFGNGTRLTVT.

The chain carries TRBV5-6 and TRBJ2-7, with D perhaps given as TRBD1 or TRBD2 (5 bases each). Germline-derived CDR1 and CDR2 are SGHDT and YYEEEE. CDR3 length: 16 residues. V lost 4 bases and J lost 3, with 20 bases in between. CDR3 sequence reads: CASSPPGAASSYEQYF. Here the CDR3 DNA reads TGTGCCAGCAGCCCCCCTGGGGCGGCTAGCAGCTACGAGCAGTACTTC.

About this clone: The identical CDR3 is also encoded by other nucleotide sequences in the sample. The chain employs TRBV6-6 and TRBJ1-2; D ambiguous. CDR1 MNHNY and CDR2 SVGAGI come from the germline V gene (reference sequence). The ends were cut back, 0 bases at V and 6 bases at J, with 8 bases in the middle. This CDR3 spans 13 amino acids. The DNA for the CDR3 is TGTGCCAGCAGTTACTCCGAAGGTAATGGCTACACCTTC. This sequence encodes CASSYSEGNGYTF.

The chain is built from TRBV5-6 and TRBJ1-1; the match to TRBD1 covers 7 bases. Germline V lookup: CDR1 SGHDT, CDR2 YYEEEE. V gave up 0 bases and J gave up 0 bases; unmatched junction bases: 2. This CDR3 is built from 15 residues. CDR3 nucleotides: TGTGCCAGCAGCTTGGACGGGACAGTGAACACTGAAGCTTTCTTT. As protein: CASSLDGTVNTEAFF.

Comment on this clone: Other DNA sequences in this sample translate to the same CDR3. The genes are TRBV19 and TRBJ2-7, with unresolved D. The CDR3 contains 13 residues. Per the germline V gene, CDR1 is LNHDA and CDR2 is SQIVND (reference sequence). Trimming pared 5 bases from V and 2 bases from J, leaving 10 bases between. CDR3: CASSPAGTYEQYF. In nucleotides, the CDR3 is TGTGCCAGTAGTCCCGCAGGTACCTACGAGCAGTACTTC.

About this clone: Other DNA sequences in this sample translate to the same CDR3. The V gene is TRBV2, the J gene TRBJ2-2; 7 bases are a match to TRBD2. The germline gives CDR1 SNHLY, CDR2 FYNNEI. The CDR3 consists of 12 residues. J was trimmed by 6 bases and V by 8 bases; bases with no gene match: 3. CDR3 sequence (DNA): TGTGCCAGCGTCGGACTAGCCGGGGAGCTGTTTTTT. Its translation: CASVGLAGELFF.

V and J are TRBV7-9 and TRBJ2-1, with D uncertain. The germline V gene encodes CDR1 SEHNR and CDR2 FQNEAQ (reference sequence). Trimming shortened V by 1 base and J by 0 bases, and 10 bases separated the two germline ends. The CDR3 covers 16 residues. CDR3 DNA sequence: TGTGCCAGCAGCTTAGTTCCTCTTAGCTCCTACAATGAGCAGTTCTTC. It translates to CASSLVPLSSYNEQFF. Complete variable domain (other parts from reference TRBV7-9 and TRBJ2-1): DTGVSQNPRHKITKRGQNVTFRCDPISEHNRLYWYRQTLGQGPEFLTYFQNEAQLEKSRLLSDRFSAERPKGSFSTLEIQRTEQGDSAMYLCASSLVPLSSYNEQFFGPGTRLTVL.

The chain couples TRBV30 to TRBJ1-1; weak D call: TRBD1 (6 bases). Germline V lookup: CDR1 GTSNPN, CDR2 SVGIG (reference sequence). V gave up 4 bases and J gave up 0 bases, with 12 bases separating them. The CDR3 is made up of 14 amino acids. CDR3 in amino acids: CAWNPTGLNTEAFF. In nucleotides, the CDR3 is TGTGCCTGGAACCCGACAGGCTTGAACACTGAAGCTTTCTTT.

CDR3 nucleotide sequence: TGTGCCAGCAGTTCCATAGAAATTGCAGATACGCAGTATTTT. Protein: CASSSIEIADTQYF. This chain uses TRBV27 with TRBJ2-3, with unresolved D. CDR1 and CDR2 (germline): MNHEY, SMNVEV (reference sequence). The CDR3 contains 14 residues. Trimming took off 4 bases at V and 4 bases at J, with 12 bases between the two ends.

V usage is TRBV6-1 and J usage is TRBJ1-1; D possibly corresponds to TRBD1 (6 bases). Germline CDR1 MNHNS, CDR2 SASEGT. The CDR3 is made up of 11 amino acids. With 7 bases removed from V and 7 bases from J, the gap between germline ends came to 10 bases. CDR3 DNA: TGTGCCAGCACCGAGGGGGTTGAAGCTTTCTTT. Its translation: CASTEGVEAFF.